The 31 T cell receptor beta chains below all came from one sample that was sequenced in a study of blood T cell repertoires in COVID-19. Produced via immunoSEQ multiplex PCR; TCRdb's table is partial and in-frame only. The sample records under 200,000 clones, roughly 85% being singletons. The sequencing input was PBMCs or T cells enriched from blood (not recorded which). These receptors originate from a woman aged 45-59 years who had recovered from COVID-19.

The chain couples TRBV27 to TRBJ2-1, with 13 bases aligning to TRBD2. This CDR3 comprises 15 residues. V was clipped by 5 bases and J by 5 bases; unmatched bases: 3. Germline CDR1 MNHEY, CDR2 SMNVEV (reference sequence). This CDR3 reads CASSTGTSGNNEQFF. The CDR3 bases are TGTGCCAGCAGTACCGGGACTAGCGGGAACAATGAGCAGTTCTTC.

DNA for the CDR3: TGTGCCAGCAGCCAAGGACCGGGGGTCCCGTACGTC. Amino acid sequence: CASSQGPGVPYV. The chain couples TRBV3-1 (or the pseudogene TRBV3-2) to TRBJ2-7; possible D gene TRBD2, 6 bases. CDR3 length: 12 residues. Trimming took off 1 base at V and 12 bases at J, with 13 bases between the two ends. Germline CDR1 LGHDT, CDR2 YNNKEL (reference sequence).

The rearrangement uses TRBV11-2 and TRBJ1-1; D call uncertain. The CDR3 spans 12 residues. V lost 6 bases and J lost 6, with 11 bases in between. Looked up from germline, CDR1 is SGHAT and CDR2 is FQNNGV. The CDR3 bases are TGTGCCAGCAGTCCGGGTAATCCTGAAGCTTTCTTT. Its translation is CASSPGNPEAFF.

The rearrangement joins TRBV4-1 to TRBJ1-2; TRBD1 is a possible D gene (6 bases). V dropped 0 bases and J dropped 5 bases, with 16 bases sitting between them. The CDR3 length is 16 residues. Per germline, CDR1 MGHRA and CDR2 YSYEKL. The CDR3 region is CASSQEGPGATYGYTF. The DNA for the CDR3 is TGCGCCAGCAGCCAAGAGGGCCCAGGGGCGACGTATGGCTACACCTTC.

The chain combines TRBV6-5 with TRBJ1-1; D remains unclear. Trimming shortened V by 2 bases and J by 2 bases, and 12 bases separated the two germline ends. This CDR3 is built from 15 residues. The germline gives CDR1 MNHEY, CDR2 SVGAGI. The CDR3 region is CASSYTLGVNTEAFF. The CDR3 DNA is TGTGCCAGCAGTTACACACTCGGAGTTAACACTGAAGCTTTCTTT.

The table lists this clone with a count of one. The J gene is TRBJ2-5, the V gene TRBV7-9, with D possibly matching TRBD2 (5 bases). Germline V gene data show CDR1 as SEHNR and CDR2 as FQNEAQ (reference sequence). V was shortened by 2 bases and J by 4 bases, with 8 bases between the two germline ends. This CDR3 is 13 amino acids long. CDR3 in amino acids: CASSLYEGETQYF. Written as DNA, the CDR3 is TGTGCCAGCAGCTTATACGAGGGAGAGACCCAGTACTTC.

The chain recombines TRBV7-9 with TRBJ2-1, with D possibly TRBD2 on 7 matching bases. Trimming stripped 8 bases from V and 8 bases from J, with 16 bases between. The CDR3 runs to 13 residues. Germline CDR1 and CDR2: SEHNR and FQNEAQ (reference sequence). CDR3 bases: TGTGCCAGCGACAAATTAGGGGGGGATGAGCAGTTCTTC. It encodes CASDKLGGDEQFF.

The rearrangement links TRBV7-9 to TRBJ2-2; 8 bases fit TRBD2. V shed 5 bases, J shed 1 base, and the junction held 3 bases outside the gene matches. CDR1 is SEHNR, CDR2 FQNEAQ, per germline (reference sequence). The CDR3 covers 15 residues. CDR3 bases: TGTGCCAGCAGCAGTAGCGGGATGAACACCGGGGAGCTGTTTTTT. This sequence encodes CASSSSGMNTGELFF.

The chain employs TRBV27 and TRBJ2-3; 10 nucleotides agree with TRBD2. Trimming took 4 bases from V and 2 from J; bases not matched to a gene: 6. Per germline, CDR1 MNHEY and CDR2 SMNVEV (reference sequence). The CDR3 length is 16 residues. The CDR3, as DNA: TGTGCCAGCAGTTCCCCACTAGCGGGATACACAGATACGCAGTATTTT. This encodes CASSSPLAGYTDTQYF.

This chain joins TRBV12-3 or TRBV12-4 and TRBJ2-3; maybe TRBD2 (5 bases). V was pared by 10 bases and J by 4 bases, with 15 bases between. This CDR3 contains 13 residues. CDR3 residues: CATEGGRADTQYF. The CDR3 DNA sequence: TGTGCCACTGAGGGTGGAAGGGCAGATACGCAGTATTTT.

The CDR3 sequence is CASSLVIAGGRNTDTQYF. The CDR3 DNA reads as TGCGCCAGCAGCTTGGTCATAGCGGGGGGCCGAAACACAGATACGCAGTATTTT. The V call is TRBV5-1, the J call TRBJ2-3, with 10 positions matching TRBD2. The CDR3 is 18 amino acids. From germline, CDR1 is SGHRS and CDR2 YFSETQ. V was pared by 0 bases and J by 2 bases, with 9 bases of the junction left unmatched.

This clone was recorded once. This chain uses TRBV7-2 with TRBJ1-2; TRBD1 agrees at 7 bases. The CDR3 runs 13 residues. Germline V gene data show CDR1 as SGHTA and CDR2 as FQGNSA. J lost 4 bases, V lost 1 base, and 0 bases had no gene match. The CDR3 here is CASSLGQGYGYTF. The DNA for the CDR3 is TGTGCCAGCAGCTTAGGACAGGGCTATGGCTACACCTTC.

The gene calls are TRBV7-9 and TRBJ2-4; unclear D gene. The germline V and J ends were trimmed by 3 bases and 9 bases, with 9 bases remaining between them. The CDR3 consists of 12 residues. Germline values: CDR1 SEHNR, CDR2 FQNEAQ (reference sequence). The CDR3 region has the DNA TGTGCCAGCAGCTTTGACCGAGGCATTCAGTACTTC. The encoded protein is CASSFDRGIQYF.

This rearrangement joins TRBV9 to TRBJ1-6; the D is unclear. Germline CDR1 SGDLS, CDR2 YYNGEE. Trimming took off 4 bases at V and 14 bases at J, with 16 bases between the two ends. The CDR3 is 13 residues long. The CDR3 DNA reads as TGTGCCAGCAGCCCGGACTCGGGAAGGACCCTCCACTTT. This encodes CASSPDSGRTLHF.

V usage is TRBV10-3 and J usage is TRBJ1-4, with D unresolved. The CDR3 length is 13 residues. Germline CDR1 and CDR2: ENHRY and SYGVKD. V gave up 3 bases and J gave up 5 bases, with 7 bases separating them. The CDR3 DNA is TGTGCCATCAGTGATGGCAAAAATGAAAAACTGTTTTTT. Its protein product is CAISDGKNEKLFF.

The CDR3 spells CASKGTSNQPQHF. Here the CDR3 DNA reads TGTGCCAGCAAAGGGACTTCAAATCAGCCCCAGCATTTT. The V and J genes are TRBV12-3 or TRBV12-4 and TRBJ1-5, with D perhaps matching TRBD1 (5 bases). This CDR3 spans 13 amino acids. Trimming shortened V by 7 bases and J by 4 bases, and 11 bases separated the two germline ends.

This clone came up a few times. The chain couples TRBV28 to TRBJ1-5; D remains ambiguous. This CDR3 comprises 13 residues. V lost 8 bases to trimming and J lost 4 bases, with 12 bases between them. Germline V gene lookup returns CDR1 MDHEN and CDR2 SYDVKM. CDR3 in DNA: TGTGCCAGCCTTAGTGTCGCGAATCAGCCCCAGCATTTT. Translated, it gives CASLSVANQPQHF.

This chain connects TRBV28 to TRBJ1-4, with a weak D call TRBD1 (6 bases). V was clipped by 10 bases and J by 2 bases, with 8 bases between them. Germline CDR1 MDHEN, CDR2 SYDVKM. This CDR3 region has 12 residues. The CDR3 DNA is TGTGCCAAAGGGGGTACTAATGAAAAACTGTTTTTT. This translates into CAKGGTNEKLFF.

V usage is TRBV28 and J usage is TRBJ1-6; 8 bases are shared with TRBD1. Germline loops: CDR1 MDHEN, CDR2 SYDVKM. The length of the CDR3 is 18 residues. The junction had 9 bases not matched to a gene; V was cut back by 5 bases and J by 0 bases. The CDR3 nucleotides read TGTGCCAGCAGTCCCCTAGACAGGGGAAGCTCCTATAATTCACCCCTCCACTTT. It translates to CASSPLDRGSSYNSPLHF.

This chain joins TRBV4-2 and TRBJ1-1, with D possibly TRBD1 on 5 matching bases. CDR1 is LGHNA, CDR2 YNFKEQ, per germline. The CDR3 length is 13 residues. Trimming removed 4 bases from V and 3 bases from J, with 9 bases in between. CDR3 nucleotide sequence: TGTGCCAGCAGCCTAGCCAGGGACACTGAAGCTTTCTTT. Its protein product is CASSLARDTEAFF.

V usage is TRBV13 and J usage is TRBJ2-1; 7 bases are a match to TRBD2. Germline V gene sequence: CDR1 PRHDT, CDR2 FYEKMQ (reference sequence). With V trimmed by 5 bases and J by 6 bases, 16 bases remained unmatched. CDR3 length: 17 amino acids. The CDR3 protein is CASSPIRQASGGNEQFF. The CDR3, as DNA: TGTGCCAGCAGCCCCATAAGGCAAGCCTCGGGGGGCAATGAGCAGTTCTTC.

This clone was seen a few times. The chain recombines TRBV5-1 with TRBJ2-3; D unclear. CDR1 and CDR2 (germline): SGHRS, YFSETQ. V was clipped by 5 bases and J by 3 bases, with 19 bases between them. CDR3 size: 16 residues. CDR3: CASRPEAWSWTDTQYF. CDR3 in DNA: TGCGCCAGCAGACCCGAAGCTTGGAGTTGGACAGATACGCAGTATTTT.

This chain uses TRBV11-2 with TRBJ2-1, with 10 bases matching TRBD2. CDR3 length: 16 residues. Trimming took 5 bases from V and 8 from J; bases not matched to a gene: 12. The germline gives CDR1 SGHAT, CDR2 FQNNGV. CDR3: CASSPRIAGGSDEQFF. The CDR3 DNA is TGTGCCAGCAGCCCGCGGATAGCGGGAGGAAGTGATGAGCAGTTCTTC.

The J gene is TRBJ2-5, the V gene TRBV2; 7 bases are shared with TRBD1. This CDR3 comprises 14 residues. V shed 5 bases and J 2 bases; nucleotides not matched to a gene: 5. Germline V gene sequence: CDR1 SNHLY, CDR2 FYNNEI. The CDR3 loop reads CASSPGQKQETQYF. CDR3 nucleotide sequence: TGTGCCAGCAGTCCGGGACAGAAACAAGAGACCCAGTACTTC.

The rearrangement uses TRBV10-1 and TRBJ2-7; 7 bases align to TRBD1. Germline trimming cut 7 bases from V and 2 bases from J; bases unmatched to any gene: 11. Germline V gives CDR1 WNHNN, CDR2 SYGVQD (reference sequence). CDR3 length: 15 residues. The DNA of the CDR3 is TGCGCCAGCAAGACTCACAGGGGTTGGCCCTACGAGCAGTACGTC. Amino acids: CASKTHRGWPYEQYV.

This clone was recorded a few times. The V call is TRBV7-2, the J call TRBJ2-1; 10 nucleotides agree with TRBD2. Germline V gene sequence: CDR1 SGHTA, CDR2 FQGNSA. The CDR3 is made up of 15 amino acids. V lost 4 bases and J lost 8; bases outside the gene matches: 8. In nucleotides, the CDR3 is TGTGCCAGCAGCTCAGGACTAGCGGAGAGGGATGAGCAGTTCTTC. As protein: CASSSGLAERDEQFF.

CDR3 DNA: TGTGCCAGCAGCTTGACAGGGGTTTCACCCCTCCACTTT. It yields the protein CASSLTGVSPLHF. This chain links TRBV7-9 with TRBJ1-6; 8 bases align to TRBD1. The CDR3 runs to 13 residues. With 3 bases clipped from V and 9 bases from J, the junction kept 1 base outside the gene matches. Germline CDR1 is SEHNR and CDR2 is FQNEAQ (reference sequence). The entire variable domain, with the rest obtained from reference TRBV7-9 and TRBJ1-6, is as follows: DTGVSQNPRHKITKRGQNVTFRCDPISEHNRLYWYRQTLGQGPEFLTYFQNEAQLEKSRLLSDRFSAERPKGSFSTLEIQRTEQGDSAMYLCASSLTGVSPLHFGNGTRLTVT.

The CDR3 loop is CASSSLQGYQPQHF. CDR3 bases: TGTGCCAGCAGTTCACTACAGGGCTATCAGCCCCAGCATTTT. The chain employs TRBV2 and TRBJ1-5; a weak D match, TRBD1 (6 bases). The CDR3 covers 14 residues. Per the germline V gene, CDR1 is SNHLY and CDR2 is FYNNEI. Between the trimmed V and J ends, which lost 5 bases and 5 bases, there was a span of 13 bases.

The CDR3 DNA sequence: TGTGCCGGCGAGGGGACAGGGGGCCTCGATGGCTACACCTTC. The encoded protein is CAGEGTGGLDGYTF. V usage is TRBV6-5 and J usage is TRBJ1-2; 12 bases align to TRBD1. The germline CDR1 and CDR2 sequences are MNHEY and SVGAGI. J gave up 6 bases and V 11 bases, and 10 bases lay outside the gene matches. This CDR3 spans 14 amino acids.

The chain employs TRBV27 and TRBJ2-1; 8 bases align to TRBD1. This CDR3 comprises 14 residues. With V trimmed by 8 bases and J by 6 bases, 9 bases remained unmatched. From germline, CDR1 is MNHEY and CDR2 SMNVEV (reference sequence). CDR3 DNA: TGTGCCAGCCAGATGGACAGGGTGTCCAATGAGCAGTTCTTC. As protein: CASQMDRVSNEQFF.

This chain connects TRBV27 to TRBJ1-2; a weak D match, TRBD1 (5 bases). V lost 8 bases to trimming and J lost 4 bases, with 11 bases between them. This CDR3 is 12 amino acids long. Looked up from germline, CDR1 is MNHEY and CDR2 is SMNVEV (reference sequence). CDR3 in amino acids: CASGTGFYGYTF. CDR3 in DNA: TGTGCCAGCGGAACAGGTTTCTATGGCTACACCTTC.